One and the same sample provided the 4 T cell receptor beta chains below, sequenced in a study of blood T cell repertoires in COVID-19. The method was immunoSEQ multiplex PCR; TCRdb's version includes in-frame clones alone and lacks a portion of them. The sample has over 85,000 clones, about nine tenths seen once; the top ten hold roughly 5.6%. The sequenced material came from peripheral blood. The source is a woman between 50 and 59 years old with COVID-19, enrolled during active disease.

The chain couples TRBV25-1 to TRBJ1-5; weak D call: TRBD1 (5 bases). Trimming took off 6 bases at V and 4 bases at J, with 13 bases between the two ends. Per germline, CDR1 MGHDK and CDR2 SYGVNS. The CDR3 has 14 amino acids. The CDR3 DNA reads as TGTGCCAGCAGGGAGACGGGGGAGAATCAGCCCCAGCATTTT. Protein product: CASRETGENQPQHF.

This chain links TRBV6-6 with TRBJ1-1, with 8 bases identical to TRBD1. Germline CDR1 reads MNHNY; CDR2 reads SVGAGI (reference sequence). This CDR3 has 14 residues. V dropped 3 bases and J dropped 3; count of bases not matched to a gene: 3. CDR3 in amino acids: CASSYTGGDTEAFF. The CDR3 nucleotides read TGTGCCAGCAGTTATACAGGGGGGGACACTGAAGCTTTCTTT.

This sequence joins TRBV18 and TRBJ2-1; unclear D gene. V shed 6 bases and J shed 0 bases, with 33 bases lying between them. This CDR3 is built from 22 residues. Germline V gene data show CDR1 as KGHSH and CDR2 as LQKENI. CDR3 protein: CASSRVSSIGSSTASSYNEQFF. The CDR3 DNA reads TGTGCCAGCTCCCGCGTTAGTAGTATAGGATCCTCGACTGCGAGCTCCTACAATGAGCAGTTCTTC. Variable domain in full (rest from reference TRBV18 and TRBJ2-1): NAGVMQNPRHLVRRRGQEARLRCSPMKGHSHVYWYRQLPEEGLKFMVYLQKENIIDESGMPKERFSAEFPKEGPSILRIQQVVRGDSAAYFCASSRVSSIGSSTASSYNEQFFGPGTRLTVL.

DNA for the CDR3: TGTGCCAGCATTCGAACCGGGACAGGGGGAGAAAAACTGTTTTTT. As protein: CASIRTGTGGEKLFF. This chain links TRBV6-5 with TRBJ1-4; 11 positions match TRBD1. V trimming: 7 bases; J trimming: 8 bases; junction bases outside the gene matches: 9. CDR1 and CDR2 (germline): MNHEY, SVGAGI. This CDR3 has 15 residues.